A single sample is the source of the 31 T cell receptor beta chains below, sequenced in a study of blood T cell repertoires in COVID-19. Using immunoSEQ multiplex PCR, the repertoire was profiled, and TCRdb retains in-frame clones only, with some absent. The repertoire includes roughly 60,000 clones, 70% to 90% of them detected once, and 7.4% sits in the top ten. What was sequenced was peripheral blood. These receptors were obtained from a human donor with active COVID-19. The donor label of this sample is uncertain.

The sample holds one count of this clone. V usage is TRBV2 and J usage is TRBJ2-2, with 7 nucleotides matching TRBD1. Germline V gene lookup returns CDR1 SNHLY and CDR2 FYNNEI. J lost 5 bases, V lost 6 bases, and 6 bases had no gene match. This CDR3 has 14 amino acids. The CDR3 nucleotides read TGTGCCAGCAGGGGTATCAGGGGGACCGGGGAGCTGTTTTTT. Residues: CASRGIRGTGELFF.

This chain links TRBV3-1 (or the pseudogene TRBV3-2) with TRBJ1-2; TRBD1 is a possible D gene (5 bases). V lost 5 bases and J 5 bases, leaving 12 bases between the germline ends. CDR3 length equals 13 residues. The V gene's germline CDR1 is LGHDT and CDR2 YNNKEL (reference sequence). CDR3 region: CASSGQGLYGYTF. The DNA of the CDR3 is TGTGCCAGCAGCGGCCAGGGATTGTATGGCTACACCTTC.

The chain is built from TRBV5-4 and TRBJ2-7; TRBD2 agrees at 11 bases. Looked up from germline, CDR1 is SGHNT and CDR2 is YYREEE (reference sequence). The CDR3 length is 14 residues. V was clipped by 2 bases and J by 4 bases; unmatched bases: 2. This CDR3 is CASSLGTSGYEQYF. The CDR3 DNA is TGTGCCAGCAGCTTAGGGACTAGCGGTTACGAGCAGTACTTC. The full variable domain, with the rest looked up from reference TRBV5-4 and TRBJ2-7, is ETGVTQSPTHLIKTRGQQVTLRCSSQSGHNTVSWYQQALGQGPQFIFQYYREEENGRGNFPPRFSGLQFPNYSSELNVNALELDDSALYLCASSLGTSGYEQYFGPGTRLTVT.

This clone was observed a few times. The gene calls are TRBV18 and TRBJ1-1, with D perhaps matching TRBD1 (5 bases). In germline, CDR1 is KGHSH, CDR2 LQKENI. The ends were cut back, 3 bases at V and 4 bases at J, with 12 bases in the middle. This CDR3 comprises 14 residues. The CDR3 sequence is CASSPDRGSTEAFF. CDR3 DNA sequence: TGTGCCAGCTCACCGGACCGGGGGTCCACTGAAGCTTTCTTT.

This clone has a handful of counts. The chain carries TRBV12-3 or TRBV12-4 and TRBJ1-1; 8 bases are shared with TRBD1. V lost 8 bases to trimming and J lost 3 bases; unmatched junction nucleotides: 5. CDR3 length: 13 amino acids. The CDR3 nucleotides are TGTGCCAGCTCAGGGGGCGGGTACACTGAAGCTTTCTTT. Translated, it gives CASSGGGYTEAFF.

The rearrangement links TRBV19 to TRBJ1-6, with TRBD1 as a possible D gene (6 bases). Germline CDR1 is LNHDA and CDR2 is SQIVND (reference sequence). CDR3 length equals 13 residues. Deletions cut 3 bases from V and 13 bases from J, with 13 bases between. The CDR3 sequence: CASSIRTDSPLHF. CDR3 nucleotide sequence: TGTGCCAGTAGTATTCGTACGGACAGTCCCCTCCACTTT.

V is TRBV14 and J is TRBJ2-3, with TRBD2 matching over 10 bases. After removal of 10 bases from V and 1 base from J, the junction contained 2 bases not matched to a gene. The germline V gene has CDR1 SGHDN and CDR2 FVKESK. This CDR3 contains 13 residues. The CDR3 loop reads CATGLAGTDTQYF. The CDR3 DNA follows: TGTGCCACTGGACTAGCGGGCACAGATACGCAGTATTTT.

The chain carries TRBV7-9 and TRBJ2-3, with D uncertain. CDR3 size: 13 residues. Germline CDR1 SEHNR, CDR2 FQNEAQ (reference sequence). The V gene lost 2 bases and the J gene lost 4 bases, with 7 bases spanning the gap. The CDR3 nucleotides read TGTGCCAGCAGCTTATCGTTTGCAGATACGCAGTATTTT. Residues: CASSLSFADTQYF.

This clone was counted a few times. V usage is TRBV7-9 and J usage is TRBJ1-1; D is ambiguous. The germline V gene encodes CDR1 SEHNR and CDR2 FQNEAQ (reference sequence). Trimming left V 5 bases short and J 1 base short, with 8 bases between. This CDR3 is 13 amino acids long. The CDR3 nucleotides are TGTGCCAGCAGCCTACTTGAGAACACTGAAGCTTTCTTT. Translated: CASSLLENTEAFF.

The chain recombines TRBV5-5 with TRBJ1-5; 10 nucleotides align to TRBD1. Germline CDR1 SGHKS, CDR2 YYEKEE (reference sequence). The ends lost 2 bases at V and 5 bases at J; junction bases unmatched: 4. The CDR3 spans 15 residues. The CDR3: CASSFGGTGDQPQHF. The CDR3 bases are TGTGCCAGCAGCTTCGGGGGGACAGGGGATCAGCCCCAGCATTTT.

The chain links TRBV5-5 to TRBJ2-7, with D possibly being TRBD1 (5 bases). The CDR3 sequence is 15 residues long. Germline V gene sequence: CDR1 SGHKS, CDR2 YYEKEE (reference sequence). V lost 0 bases to trimming and J lost 7 bases, with 17 bases between them. The CDR3 protein is CASSLAATATNEQYF. The CDR3 coding sequence is TGTGCCAGCAGCTTGGCTGCGACAGCTACGAATGAGCAGTACTTC.

The chain recombines TRBV9 with TRBJ1-2; D perhaps matches TRBD1 (6 bases). Trimming stripped 2 bases from V and 6 bases from J, with 17 bases between. There are 15 residues in the CDR3. Germline V gives CDR1 SGDLS, CDR2 YYNGEE. CDR3 residues: CASSVGQGLGDGYTF. DNA of the CDR3: TGTGCCAGCAGCGTGGGGCAGGGGTTAGGGGATGGCTACACCTTC.

The chain uses TRBV11-3 and TRBJ1-1, with TRBD1 matching over 7 bases. The CDR3 runs to 14 residues. The germline gives CDR1 SGHNT, CDR2 YENEEA. With V trimmed by 5 bases and J by 4 bases, 7 bases remained unmatched. In DNA form, the CDR3 reads TGTGCCAGCAGCACGGAGACAGGGACCACTGAAGCTTTCTTT. Translated: CASSTETGTTEAFF.

The table lists this clone with a count of one. The J gene is TRBJ2-3, the V gene TRBV4-3; perhaps TRBD2 as D (5 bases). Germline CDR1 is LGHNA and CDR2 is YSLEER. This CDR3 contains 15 residues. V was trimmed by 5 bases and J by 5 bases, leaving 17 bases between them. CDR3 nucleotide sequence: TGCGCCAGCAGCACCCACCATTTACGGGGAGATACGCAGTATTTT. Translating gives CASSTHHLRGDTQYF.

This CDR3 reads CASRQGSRGELFF. For the CDR3, the DNA is TGTGCCAGCAGGCAGGGGAGTCGCGGGGAGCTGTTTTTT. The J gene is TRBJ2-2, the V gene TRBV12-3 or TRBV12-4; weak D call: TRBD1 (6 bases). Trimming took 6 bases from V and 7 from J, leaving 12 bases between them. CDR3 length: 13 amino acids.

The CDR3 is CASRERQSLYNEQFF. DNA of the CDR3: TGTGCCAGCAGAGAACGACAGAGTCTCTACAATGAGCAGTTCTTC. The chain uses TRBV28 and TRBJ2-1, with D possibly matching TRBD1 (5 bases). The germline CDR1 and CDR2 sequences are MDHEN and SYDVKM. Trimming pared 6 bases from V and 3 bases from J, leaving 15 bases between. This CDR3 is built from 15 residues.

This rearrangement joins TRBV19 to TRBJ2-7, with a tentative D call TRBD2 (6 bases). The CDR3 loop spans 15 amino acids. Trimming took 9 bases from V and 0 from J, leaving 18 bases between them. Germline CDR1 is LNHDA and CDR2 is SQIVND (reference sequence). The CDR3 here is CASPPRAGSSYEQYF. Written as DNA, the CDR3 is TGTGCCAGCCCCCCACGCGCGGGGAGCTCCTACGAGCAGTACTTC.

V gene TRBV19 combines with J gene TRBJ2-1; 8 bases map to TRBD1. CDR1 is LNHDA, CDR2 SQIVND, per germline (reference sequence). The V gene end was trimmed by 3 bases and the J gene end by 8 bases; junction bases not matched to a gene: 15. The CDR3 is 17 residues long. CDR3 in amino acids: CASSIRPGTGSLDEQFF. CDR3 in DNA: TGTGCCAGTAGTATCCGACCCGGGACAGGCTCACTGGATGAGCAGTTCTTC.

The chain recombines TRBV30 with TRBJ2-2; tentatively, D is TRBD2 (5 bases). The V end lost 0 bases, the J end lost 5 bases, and 7 bases lay between the germline ends. This CDR3 contains 13 residues. Germline V lookup: CDR1 GTSNPN, CDR2 SVGIG (reference sequence). CDR3 loop: CAWSVRTTGELFF. The DNA for the CDR3 is TGTGCCTGGAGTGTACGGACTACCGGGGAGCTGTTTTTT.

This clone was counted only a few times. The rearrangement joins TRBV30 to TRBJ1-2, with D hard to call. Germline values: CDR1 GTSNPN, CDR2 SVGIG (reference sequence). The CDR3 consists of 13 residues. The ends were cut back, 2 bases at V and 5 bases at J, with 12 bases in the middle. The CDR3 region has the DNA TGTGCCTGGAGTTCCGGGGAGCAATATGGCTACACCTTC. Translated: CAWSSGEQYGYTF.

This clone was found once. V and J are TRBV7-8 and TRBJ1-1, with TRBD1 matching over 9 bases. Germline V CDR1 and CDR2: SGHVS, FQNEAQ. V was pared by 3 bases and J by 5 bases, with 7 bases of the junction left unmatched. This CDR3 region has 15 residues. CDR3 nucleotide sequence: TGTGCCAGCAGCTTTTCGACAGGGGGGATGACTGAAGCTTTCTTT. Its translation: CASSFSTGGMTEAFF.

This clone has only a few counts. This sequence joins TRBV2 and TRBJ1-2; a weak D match, TRBD1 (5 bases). This CDR3 has 12 residues. Germline assignment: CDR1 SNHLY and CDR2 FYNNEI. V dropped 7 bases and J dropped 4 bases, with 10 bases sitting between them. In DNA, the CDR3 is TGTGCCAGCAAGGAAGGGGTCTATGGCTACACCTTC. It encodes CASKEGVYGYTF.

The CDR3 DNA reads TGCGCCAGCAGCCAGACCCAGGGGGCGGGCGAGCAGTACTTC. Translating gives CASSQTQGAGEQYF. The V and J genes are TRBV4-1 and TRBJ2-7; 8 bases line up with TRBD1. The CDR3 is 14 residues long. J gave up 6 bases and V 3 bases, and 7 bases lay outside the gene matches. Germline V gene lookup returns CDR1 MGHRA and CDR2 YSYEKL.

The V call is TRBV10-1, the J call TRBJ2-5; 7 bases agree with TRBD2. Germline-derived CDR1 and CDR2 are WNHNN and SYGVQD (reference sequence). The CDR3 sequence is 15 residues long. Unmatched junction bases numbered 5, after V lost 3 bases and J lost 1 base. The CDR3 DNA follows: TGCGCCAGCAGTGACAGCGGGACTCCCCAAGAGACCCAGTACTTC. Protein: CASSDSGTPQETQYF.

Comments on this clone: The junction departs from germline at one end; a sequencing error may be responsible. V usage is TRBV7-9 and J usage is TRBJ2-7; no clear D gene. The CDR3 consists of 14 residues. The germline V gene has CDR1 SEHNR and CDR2 FQNEAQ (reference sequence). This chain's CDR3 is CASSLATYSYEQYF. DNA of the CDR3: TGTGCCAGCAGTTTAGCCACTTACTCCTACGAGCAGTACTTC.

The chain uses TRBV28 and TRBJ1-5; D may be TRBD1 (5 bases). Trimming took 6 bases from V and 4 from J, leaving 16 bases between them. The V gene's germline CDR1 is MDHEN and CDR2 SYDVKM. There are 15 residues in the CDR3. DNA for the CDR3: TGTGCCAGCAGCCCGGAGGGCAGGGATAATCAGCCCCAGCATTTT. As protein: CASSPEGRDNQPQHF.

V is TRBV2 and J is TRBJ2-2; no clear D gene. Germline CDR1 is SNHLY and CDR2 is FYNNEI. V shed 8 bases and J shed 6 bases, with 16 bases lying between them. The CDR3 runs 14 residues. The chain's CDR3 is CASSSTKYAGELFF. CDR3 nucleotide sequence: TGTGCCAGCTCGTCCACAAAGTATGCCGGGGAGCTGTTTTTT.

This chain uses TRBV23-1 with TRBJ2-7, with 7 bases fitting TRBD1. TRBV23-1 is an ORF, with its function uncertain. The junction had 5 bases not matched to a gene; V was cut back by 3 bases and J by 3 bases. The CDR3 contains 14 residues. In DNA, the CDR3 is TGCGCCAGCAGTCAGGGACAGAAATTCTACGAGCAGTACTTC. It encodes CASSQGQKFYEQYF.

This clone was picked up a small number of times. The chain links TRBV18 to TRBJ2-1; possibly TRBD2 for D (7 bases). With 3 bases removed from V and 0 bases from J, the gap between germline ends came to 18 bases. Germline lookup yields CDR1 KGHSH and CDR2 LQKENI. CDR3 length: 18 amino acids. The CDR3 region is CASSPEIGGERSYNEQFF. DNA of the CDR3: TGTGCCAGCTCACCTGAGATAGGGGGGGAGCGCTCCTACAATGAGCAGTTCTTC. Complete variable domain (other parts from reference TRBV18 and TRBJ2-1): NAGVMQNPRHLVRRRGQEARLRCSPMKGHSHVYWYRQLPEEGLKFMVYLQKENIIDESGMPKERFSAEFPKEGPSILRIQQVVRGDSAAYFCASSPEIGGERSYNEQFFGPGTRLTVL.

The rearrangement joins TRBV7-2 to TRBJ1-2; a possible D gene is TRBD1 (6 bases). The V gene's germline CDR1 is SGHTA and CDR2 FQGNSA. This CDR3 contains 14 residues. V lost 3 bases to trimming and J lost 4 bases, with 12 bases between them. The chain's CDR3 is CASSLEQGPYGYTF. The CDR3 bases are TGTGCCAGCAGCTTGGAACAGGGCCCCTATGGCTACACCTTC.

This clone was picked up a small number of times. The J gene is TRBJ1-5, the V gene TRBV5-6; TRBD1 is a possible D gene (5 bases). The CDR3 is 14 residues long. Germline V gene data show CDR1 as SGHDT and CDR2 as YYEEEE. V lost 2 bases and J 5 bases, leaving 11 bases between the germline ends. The CDR3 reads CASSLGTDYQPQHF. CDR3 nucleotide sequence: TGTGCCAGCAGCTTAGGGACTGACTATCAGCCCCAGCATTTT.